This note documents a single T cell receptor beta chain sequence. Its antigen remains unidentified. 60 Vbeta and 13 Jbeta primers were used in PCR. Data came from immunoSEQ multiplex PCR; TCRdb stores just in-frame clones and leaves some out. In all, the sample yields 130,000 or so clones. The CDR3 runs to 14 residues. With V trimmed by 5 bases and J by 1 base, 5 bases remained unmatched. Germline V gene data show CDR1 as SGHRS and CDR2 as YFSETQ. This sample is part of a study of cytomegalovirus exposure and HLA in healthy donors. Donors counted as nominally healthy when sampled, yet unrecorded immune exposures were likely. Broader study findings: Analysis was performed later, and it showed HLA-associated TCR beta chains to be more clonally expanded than equally common others.

V gene TRBV5-1 combines with J gene TRBJ2-5; 7 bases align to TRBD2. The source is a woman aged 40 to 50 in good health and CMV-seronegative. The sample was PBMCs. CDR3 nucleotide sequence: TGCGCCAGCAGTACCGGGACTACCCAAGAGACCCAGTACTTC. This gives the protein CASSTGTTQETQYF.